The rows below give T cell receptor beta chains drawn from one sample of a study of blood T cell repertoires in COVID-19. Profiling relied on immunoSEQ multiplex PCR, and the TCRdb table lists in-frame clones only, not all of them. The sample has fewer than 250,000 clones; almost 85% are singletons. Sequenced: peripheral blood. The receptors shown here come from a woman aged 40-49 years with acute or convalescent COVID-19. Each CDR3 is given with its conserved first and last residue. The D gene is left open where the match is weak. Clone size is given for some rows only: seen once, a few or many times, or a class if the clone is expanded.

clone_size	cdr3_length	d_call	j_call	v_call	cdr3_aa	cdr3_nt
.	15	.	TRBJ1-1	TRBV5-6	CASSFRGTRNTEAFF	TGTGCCAGCAGCTTCCGGGGGACCAGGAACACTGAAGCTTTCTTT
.	13	.	TRBJ1-2	TRBV6-5	CASSDKGAYGYTF	TGTGCCAGTTCGGACAAAGGGGCCTATGGCTACACCTTC
once	18	.	TRBJ2-1	TRBV5-6	CASSLERFERRGYNEQFF	TGTGCCAGCAGCTTGGAACGTTTCGAGCGGAGGGGTTACAATGAGCAGTTCTTC
.	16	.	TRBJ2-3	TRBV21-1	CASSKWRRFSTDTQYF	TGTGCCAGCAGCAAATGGAGGAGATTTAGCACAGATACGCAGTATTTT
.	14	TRBD2	TRBJ2-5	TRBV27	CASSRLREGETQYF	TGTGCCAGCAGTCGTCTTAGGGAGGGAGAGACCCAGTACTTC
once	13	.	TRBJ2-7	TRBV29-1	CSVEARDTYEQYF	TGCAGCGTTGAAGCCCGGGACACCTACGAGCAGTACTTC
.	16	.	TRBJ2-7	TRBV2	CASSEVLLPSFEQQYF	TGTGCCAGCAGTGAAGTACTACTCCCGTCCTTCGAGCAGCAGTACTTC
.	16	TRBD2	TRBJ2-3	TRBV10-3	CAISEPGLDGTDTQYF	TGTGCCATCAGTGAGCCCGGACTAGATGGCACAGATACGCAGTATTTT
.	13	TRBD1	TRBJ1-1	TRBV19	CASSTDRGSEAFF	TGTGCCAGTAGTACGGACAGGGGTTCTGAAGCTTTCTTT
.	14	TRBD2	TRBJ2-1	TRBV12-5	CASVPSGSYNEQFF	TGTGCTAGTGTGCCTAGCGGCTCCTACAATGAGCAGTTCTTC
once	18	TRBD2	TRBJ2-1	TRBV2	CASKLSVASGTQYNEQFF	TGTGCCAGCAAACTCTCCGTCGCTAGCGGGACCCAATACAATGAGCAGTTCTTC
.	20	TRBD1	TRBJ2-6	TRBV5-1	CASSLRSTGTGVSGANVLTF	TGCGCCAGCAGCTTGCGGAGTACCGGGACAGGGGTCTCTGGGGCCAACGTCCTGACTTTC
.	14	.	TRBJ1-1	TRBV4-2	CASSQDRGGTEAFF	TGTGCCAGCAGCCAAGACCGGGGGGGTACTGAAGCTTTCTTT
.	15	TRBD1	TRBJ1-1	TRBV19	CASSHGTGGYTEAFF	TGTGCCAGTAGTCATGGGACAGGGGGCTACACTGAAGCTTTCTTT
.	16	TRBD2	TRBJ2-2	TRBV7-2	CASSLVGGGATGELFF	TGTGCCAGCAGCTTAGTCGGCGGGGGGGCCACCGGGGAGCTGTTTTTT
.	15	TRBD2	TRBJ2-7	TRBV18	CASSPPGGGSYEQYF	TGTGCCAGCTCACCACCTGGGGGGGGATCCTACGAGCAGTACTTC
once	16	.	TRBJ1-2	TRBV6-1	CASSGRKEEAAYGYTF	TGTGCCAGCAGTGGGAGGAAGGAGGAGGCCGCCTATGGCTACACCTTC
.	18	TRBD1	TRBJ2-7	TRBV27	CASSPQPLTGGYSYEQYF	TGTGCCAGCAGTCCACAGCCCCTTACAGGGGGATACTCCTACGAGCAGTACTTC
.	13	.	TRBJ2-3	TRBV6-5	CASRRKVTDTQYF	TGTGCCAGCAGGAGGAAGGTGACAGATACGCAGTATTTT
once	16	TRBD2	TRBJ2-3	TRBV24-1	CATSDSSGTSTDTQYF	TGTGCCACCAGTGATTCTAGCGGGACAAGCACAGATACGCAGTATTTT
.	16	TRBD1	TRBJ1-4	TRBV5-6	CASSLGRGRTNEKLFF	TGTGCCAGCAGCTTGGGCAGGGGGCGAACTAATGAAAAACTGTTTTTT
.	18	.	TRBJ1-6	TRBV2	CASSEEVGGAWRRSPLHF	TGTGCCAGCAGTGAAGAAGTGGGGGGAGCCTGGAGACGTTCACCCCTCCACTTT
.	20	.	TRBJ1-2	TRBV23-1	CASSQSILRQGHPRVYGYTF	TGCGCCAGCAGTCAATCAATCCTACGTCAGGGACACCCACGGGTTTATGGCTACACCTTC
once	14	.	TRBJ2-7	TRBV10-3	CAIRAGKSSYEQYF	TGTGCCATCAGAGCCGGGAAGAGCTCCTACGAGCAGTACTTC
.	14	.	TRBJ1-2	TRBV6-5	CASSYSEYRYGYTF	TGTGCCAGCAGTTACTCGGAATACAGATATGGCTACACCTTC
.	13	.	TRBJ2-1	TRBV6-2/TRBV6-3	CASSYTDYNEQFF	TGTGCCAGCAGTTACACAGACTACAATGAGCAGTTCTTC
.	14	.	TRBJ2-5	TRBV29-1	CSVVPGEYQETQYF	TGCAGCGTTGTGCCAGGGGAGTACCAAGAGACCCAGTACTTC
.	15	TRBD1	TRBJ2-7	TRBV28	CASSSPRDRGYEQYF	TGTGCCAGCAGTTCCCCTCGGGACAGGGGATACGAGCAGTACTTC
.	13	.	TRBJ1-1	TRBV6-6	CASSLTDGIEAFF	TGTGCCAGCAGCCTTACGGACGGGATTGAAGCTTTCTTT
.	14	.	TRBJ2-3	TRBV30	CAWNMWGGTDTQYF	TGTGCCTGGAATATGTGGGGGGGCACAGATACGCAGTATTTT
few	13	.	TRBJ2-6	TRBV7-8	CASRRSGANVLTF	TGTGCCAGCAGGAGATCTGGGGCCAACGTCCTGACTTTC
.	15	TRBD1	TRBJ1-3	TRBV7-6	CASSSGQGSGNTIYF	TGTGCCAGCAGCTCCGGACAGGGGTCTGGAAACACCATATATTTT
few	17	.	TRBJ2-2	TRBV9	CASSAFGQGANTGELFF	TGTGCCAGCAGCGCCTTTGGGCAGGGCGCGAACACCGGGGAGCTGTTTTTT
.	15	.	TRBJ2-2	TRBV7-2	CASSLSGSNTGELFF	TGTGCCAGCAGCCTTAGCGGCTCGAACACCGGGGAGCTGTTTTTT
.	15	TRBD1	TRBJ2-2	TRBV6-5	CASSHDRGAAGELFF	TGTGCCAGCAGCCATGACAGGGGGGCGGCCGGGGAGCTGTTTTTT